This is a list of T cell receptor beta chains from one sample in a study of cytomegalovirus exposure and HLA in healthy donors. Some clones are missing from TCRdb's copy, which holds only in-frame ones; the method was immunoSEQ multiplex PCR. The data contain 150,000 to 200,000 clones, roughly 80% of them singletons. Input material: PBMCs. These receptors were collected from a woman younger than 30 in good health and CMV-seropositive. The CDR3 runs from the conserved cysteine through the conserved F or W. Fields, in order: V gene, clone size, J gene, CDR3 length, CDR3 protein. Clone size appears in some rows only: once, few, many, or a class for an expanded clone.

v_gene: TRBV18
abundance: .
j_gene: TRBJ1-6
len: 16
CDR3aa: CASSPTLDRVGSPLHF

v_gene: TRBV18
abundance: .
j_gene: TRBJ1-5
len: 15
CDR3aa: CASSHGTGPNQPQHF

v_gene: TRBV5-4
abundance: .
j_gene: TRBJ1-1
len: 16
CDR3aa: CASSLVVGRGNTEAFF

v_gene: TRBV28
abundance: .
j_gene: TRBJ1-1
len: 12
CDR3aa: CASSRTGTEAFF

v_gene: TRBV9
abundance: .
j_gene: TRBJ2-7
len: 13
CDR3aa: CASSVGGNYEQYF

v_gene: TRBV5-6
abundance: .
j_gene: TRBJ2-7
len: 18
CDR3aa: CASSYQSWARGAPYEQYF

v_gene: TRBV5-1
abundance: .
j_gene: TRBJ1-4
len: 13
CDR3aa: CASNTGGNEKLFF

v_gene: TRBV19
abundance: few
j_gene: TRBJ1-5
len: 14
CDR3aa: CASRGTGMQEPQHF

v_gene: TRBV29-1
abundance: .
j_gene: TRBJ2-5
len: 13
CDR3aa: CSVGTSGQETQYF

v_gene: TRBV9
abundance: .
j_gene: TRBJ2-2
len: 14
CDR3aa: CASSGLDLTGELFF

v_gene: TRBV7-8
abundance: .
j_gene: TRBJ2-7
len: 15
CDR3aa: CASSLYRDPSNEQYF

v_gene: TRBV7-2
abundance: .
j_gene: TRBJ2-1
len: 15
CDR3aa: CASSLAGRGGDEQFF

v_gene: TRBV2
abundance: .
j_gene: TRBJ2-1
len: 13
CDR3aa: CASRETGTGEQFF

v_gene: TRBV5-1
abundance: .
j_gene: TRBJ1-2
len: 13
CDR3aa: CASSGGQNYGYTF

v_gene: TRBV4-2
abundance: .
j_gene: TRBJ1-2
len: 14
CDR3aa: CASSGLSGLGGYTF

v_gene: TRBV5-1
abundance: .
j_gene: TRBJ2-5
len: 14
CDR3aa: CASSPETIRDTQYF

v_gene: TRBV5-1
abundance: .
j_gene: TRBJ2-5
len: 15
CDR3aa: CASREVQGGVETQYF

v_gene: TRBV7-2
abundance: .
j_gene: TRBJ2-1
len: 13
CDR3aa: CASSLRVPHEQFF

v_gene: TRBV19
abundance: .
j_gene: TRBJ2-2
len: 16
CDR3aa: CASSITGTSNRGELFF

v_gene: TRBV10-3
abundance: .
j_gene: TRBJ2-3
len: 14
CDR3aa: CAISGGLAGDTQYF

v_gene: TRBV25-1
abundance: .
j_gene: TRBJ1-4
len: 15
CDR3aa: CASGGQGVGYEKLFF

v_gene: TRBV5-6
abundance: once
j_gene: TRBJ1-4
len: 16
CDR3aa: CASSLATGGLNEKLFF

v_gene: TRBV18
abundance: .
j_gene: TRBJ1-3
len: 15
CDR3aa: CASSLGLSSGNTIYF

v_gene: TRBV5-1
abundance: .
j_gene: TRBJ2-1
len: 18
CDR3aa: CASSLGRGDYLGYNEQFF

v_gene: TRBV7-2
abundance: .
j_gene: TRBJ2-2
len: 14
CDR3aa: CASSRQGGDGELFF

v_gene: TRBV27
abundance: .
j_gene: TRBJ1-4
len: 13
CDR3aa: CASSLTGDEKLFF

v_gene: TRBV4-1
abundance: .
j_gene: TRBJ1-1
len: 17
CDR3aa: CASSGARQAPGRTEAFF

v_gene: TRBV5-4
abundance: .
j_gene: TRBJ1-6
len: 15
CDR3aa: CASSLSAGGSSPLHF

v_gene: TRBV9
abundance: .
j_gene: TRBJ1-1
len: 15
CDR3aa: CASSVVDLLGTEAFF

v_gene: TRBV16
abundance: .
j_gene: TRBJ1-1
len: 12
CDR3aa: CAGGRIVTEAFF

v_gene: TRBV5-6
abundance: .
j_gene: TRBJ2-6
len: 15
CDR3aa: CASSLEGRGANVLTF

v_gene: TRBV7-3
abundance: .
j_gene: TRBJ1-2
len: 14
CDR3aa: CASSPQPQGFGYTF

v_gene: TRBV6-5
abundance: .
j_gene: TRBJ2-1
len: 15
CDR3aa: CASSLRDRFYNEQFF

v_gene: TRBV19
abundance: .
j_gene: TRBJ1-6
len: 16
CDR3aa: CASSIGRGRVDSPLHF

v_gene: TRBV14
abundance: .
j_gene: TRBJ2-7
len: 15
CDR3aa: CASSQGGDYKYEQYF

v_gene: TRBV6-1
abundance: .
j_gene: TRBJ2-7
len: 14
CDR3aa: CASSSTGDLYEQYF

v_gene: TRBV5-4
abundance: .
j_gene: TRBJ1-2
len: 14
CDR3aa: CASSPGQGGHGYTF

v_gene: TRBV19
abundance: .
j_gene: TRBJ2-2
len: 13
CDR3aa: CASIRQNTGELFF

v_gene: TRBV4-3
abundance: .
j_gene: TRBJ1-2
len: 14
CDR3aa: CASSQDGRGYGYTF

v_gene: TRBV18
abundance: .
j_gene: TRBJ2-5
len: 13
CDR3aa: CASSPQYQETQYF

v_gene: TRBV4-3
abundance: .
j_gene: TRBJ1-6
len: 16
CDR3aa: CASSQDLRPLGSPLHF

v_gene: TRBV5-1
abundance: .
j_gene: TRBJ2-5
len: 16
CDR3aa: CASSLNGQQKKETQYF

v_gene: TRBV2
abundance: .
j_gene: TRBJ2-5
len: 14
CDR3aa: CASSVQGASETQYF

v_gene: TRBV5-6
abundance: .
j_gene: TRBJ2-7
len: 18
CDR3aa: CASSSRRTSGATNYEQYF

v_gene: TRBV6-5
abundance: .
j_gene: TRBJ2-7
len: 10
CDR3aa: CASSYQRGYF

v_gene: TRBV11-1
abundance: .
j_gene: TRBJ1-3
len: 13
CDR3aa: CASSLRTRNTIYF

v_gene: TRBV2
abundance: once
j_gene: TRBJ1-4
len: 15
CDR3aa: CASSEGPGLREKLFF

v_gene: TRBV6-7
abundance: .
j_gene: TRBJ1-1
len: 14
CDR3aa: CASSYREGATEAFF

v_gene: TRBV15
abundance: few
j_gene: TRBJ1-5
len: 15
CDR3aa: CATRRQGSRDQPQHF